This T cell receptor beta chain was profiled in a study of T cell clones after liver transplantation. Study in general: Samples came pre-transplant, pre-randomization before withdrawal, and post-randomization after withdrawal ended.

The data were produced by immunoSEQ multiplex PCR, yet TCRdb's version contains in-frame clones alone and is incomplete. This sample has 65,000 to 80,000 clones, with about four fifths found just once. The clonotype originates from a human donor who received a liver transplant. The source material was CD4+ T cells from blood, sampled before liver transplant.

CDR3 in DNA: TGTGCCAGCAGCTCCAGGGGGGGGAACACCGGGGAGCTGTTTTTT. The encoded protein is CASSSRGGNTGELFF. This chain uses TRBV9 with TRBJ2-2; D tentatively reads TRBD1 or TRBD2 (7 bases each). The V end was cut by 4 bases, the J end by 1 base, with 11 bases between. From germline, CDR1 is SGDLS and CDR2 YYNGEE. The CDR3 has 15 residues.